This T cell receptor beta chain was recorded in a study of T cell responses to AZD1222 COVID-19 vaccine. Overall study context: Second-dose recipients at about 4 or about 12 weeks were treated as one pooled group.

V dropped 5 bases and J dropped 2 bases, with 13 bases sitting between them. The CDR3 is 15 amino acids. Germline CDR1 reads SEHNR; CDR2 reads FQNEAQ (reference sequence). On this clone itself: Its antigen is currently unknown.

Profiled with immunoSEQ multiplex PCR; TCRdb holds only in-frame clones, not every one. The sample records some 120,000 clones, 80% to 95% being singletons. The study, taken as a whole, reports: Baseline seropositivity characterized only six AZD1222 recipients. Across the whole spike, CD4 TCRs peaked at regions 160-218 and 743-854.

The chain uses TRBV7-9 and TRBJ1-3; unclear D gene. The sequenced sample was peripheral blood, obtained on day 0 of AZD1222 vaccination. This clonotype was sampled from an adult in good health. The CDR3 sequence is CASSTGSFAGNTIYF. The CDR3 DNA follows: TGTGCCAGCAGCACGGGTTCGTTTGCTGGAAACACCATATATTTT.